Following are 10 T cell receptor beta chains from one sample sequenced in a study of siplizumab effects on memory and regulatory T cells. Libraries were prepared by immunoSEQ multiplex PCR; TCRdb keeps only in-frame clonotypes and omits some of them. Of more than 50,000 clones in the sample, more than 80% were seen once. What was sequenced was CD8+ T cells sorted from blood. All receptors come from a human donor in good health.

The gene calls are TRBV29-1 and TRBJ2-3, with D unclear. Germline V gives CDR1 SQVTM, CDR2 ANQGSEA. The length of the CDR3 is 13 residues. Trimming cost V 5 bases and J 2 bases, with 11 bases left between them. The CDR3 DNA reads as TGCAGCGTTAATCCGCTTGACACAGATACGCAGTATTTT. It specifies CSVNPLDTDTQYF.

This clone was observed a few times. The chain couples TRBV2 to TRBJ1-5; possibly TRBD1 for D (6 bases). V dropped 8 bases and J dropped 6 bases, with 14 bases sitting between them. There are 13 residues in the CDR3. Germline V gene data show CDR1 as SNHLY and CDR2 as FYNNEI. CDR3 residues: CASSTGGGQPQHF. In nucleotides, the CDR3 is TGTGCCAGCTCCACCGGGGGCGGTCAGCCCCAGCATTTT.

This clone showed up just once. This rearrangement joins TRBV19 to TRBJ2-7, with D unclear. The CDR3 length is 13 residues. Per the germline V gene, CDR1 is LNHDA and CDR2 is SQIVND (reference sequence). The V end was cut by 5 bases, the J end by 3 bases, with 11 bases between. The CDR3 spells CASSPGKGYEQYF. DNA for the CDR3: TGTGCCAGTAGTCCAGGAAAAGGCTACGAGCAGTACTTC.

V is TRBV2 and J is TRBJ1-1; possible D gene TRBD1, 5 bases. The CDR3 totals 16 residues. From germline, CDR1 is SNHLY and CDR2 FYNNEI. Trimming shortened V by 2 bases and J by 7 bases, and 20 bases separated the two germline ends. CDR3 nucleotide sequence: TGTGCCAGCAGTGAAAATCCTCTGAGGAGGGGCCTTGAAGCTTTCTTT. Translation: CASSENPLRRGLEAFF.

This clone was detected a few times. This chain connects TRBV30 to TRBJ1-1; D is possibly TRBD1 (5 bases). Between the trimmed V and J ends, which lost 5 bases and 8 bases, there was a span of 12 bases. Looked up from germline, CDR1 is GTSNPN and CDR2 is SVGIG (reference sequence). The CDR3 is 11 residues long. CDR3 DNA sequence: TGTGCCTGGGGTCCACGGGACGAAGCTTTCTTT. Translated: CAWGPRDEAFF. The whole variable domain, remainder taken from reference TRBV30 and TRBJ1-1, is SQTIHQWPATLVQPVGSPLSLECTVEGTSNPNLYWYRQAAGRGLQLLFYSVGIGQISSEVPQNLSASRPQDRQFILSSKKLLLSDSGFYLCAWGPRDEAFFGQGTRLTVV.

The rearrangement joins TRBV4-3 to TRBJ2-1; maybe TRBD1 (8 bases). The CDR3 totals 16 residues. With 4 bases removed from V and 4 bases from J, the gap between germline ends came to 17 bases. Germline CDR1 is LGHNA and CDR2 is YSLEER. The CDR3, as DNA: TGCGCCAGCAGCCCGCGGGAGACAGGGGCGTACAATGAGCAGTTCTTC. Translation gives CASSPRETGAYNEQFF.

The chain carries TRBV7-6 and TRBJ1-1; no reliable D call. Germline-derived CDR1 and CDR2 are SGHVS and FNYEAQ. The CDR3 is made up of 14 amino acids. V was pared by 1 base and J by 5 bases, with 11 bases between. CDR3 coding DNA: TGTGCCAGCAGCTTAGGCCGGGGAGTGACTGAAGCTTTCTTT. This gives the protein CASSLGRGVTEAFF.

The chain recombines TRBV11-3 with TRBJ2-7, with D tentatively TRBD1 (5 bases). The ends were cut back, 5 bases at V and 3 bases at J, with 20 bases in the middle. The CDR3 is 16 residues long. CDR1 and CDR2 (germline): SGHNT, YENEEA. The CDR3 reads CASSPRRIPGNYEQYF. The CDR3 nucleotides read TGTGCCAGCAGCCCCCGTAGAATCCCAGGGAACTACGAGCAGTACTTC.

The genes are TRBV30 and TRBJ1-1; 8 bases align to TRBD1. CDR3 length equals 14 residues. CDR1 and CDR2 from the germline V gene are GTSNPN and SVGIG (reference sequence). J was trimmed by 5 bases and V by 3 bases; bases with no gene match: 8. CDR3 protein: CAWSLGQGGTEAFF. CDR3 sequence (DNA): TGTGCCTGGAGCCTCGGACAGGGAGGGACTGAAGCTTTCTTT.

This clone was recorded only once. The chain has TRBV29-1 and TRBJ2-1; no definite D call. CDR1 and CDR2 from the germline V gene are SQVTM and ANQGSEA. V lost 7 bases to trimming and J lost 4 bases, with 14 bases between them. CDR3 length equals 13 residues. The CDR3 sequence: CSGTLTGYNEQFF. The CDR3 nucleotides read TGCAGCGGAACTTTAACTGGATACAATGAGCAGTTCTTC.